This TCR beta chain was profiled in a study of T cell repertoires in cytomegalovirus infection. At the level of the study: Based on public TCR beta signatures, there were indications of CMV infection and of a matching HLA type.

TCRdb recomputed calls from the reads with MiXCR, one row per CDR3 protein. The sample lists approximately 500,000 distinct CDR3 sequences, 26% occurring once. Study findings and constraints: Dominant in the ex vivo response were TCR beta clonotypes restricted by HLA-C and specific for CMV.

This CDR3 is built from 17 residues. The germline CDR1 and CDR2 sequences are MDHEN and SYDVKM. Trimming removed 8 bases at V and 6 bases at J, with 23 bases between. As for this clonotype: The target antigen is unknown.

Input material: PBMCs. This chain links TRBV28 with TRBJ1-6; D might be TRBD1 (6 bases). The receptor comes from a human donor in good health (CMV status not recorded). Some clones in this sample may be carry-over from other donors' samples. CDR3 protein: CASLGRQKDSTNSPLHF. In DNA form, the CDR3 reads TGTGCCAGCCTAGGGAGACAGAAGGACAGTACTAATTCACCCCTCCACTTT.